The 12 T cell receptor beta chains given below trace back to one sample, sequenced in a study of blood T cell repertoires in COVID-19. The protocol was immunoSEQ multiplex PCR, while the TCRdb copy is restricted to in-frame clones and leaves out a portion. The sample holds about 420,000 clones, 80% to 90% seen once. Sequencing used peripheral blood. These receptor sequences come from a young man with COVID-19, enrolled during active disease.

V is TRBV6-1 and J is TRBJ2-1, with TRBD2 identical over 10 bases. The CDR3 loop spans 17 amino acids. The J segment lost 4 bases and the V segment lost 2 bases, leaving 8 bases of the junction unmatched. The germline gives CDR1 MNHNS, CDR2 SASEGT. As DNA, the CDR3 is TGTGCCAGCAGTGAACTAGCTGGGACTAGCGTTTACAATGAGCAGTTCTTC. Amino acids: CASSELAGTSVYNEQFF.

The gene calls are TRBV11-2 and TRBJ2-4; 8 bases are shared with TRBD1. This CDR3 contains 15 residues. Losses at the gene ends were 5 bases for V and 4 bases for J; bases not matched to a gene: 7. Germline CDR1 and CDR2: SGHAT and FQNNGV. CDR3 DNA: TGTGCCAGCAGCAGGCCGGGACAGGATAAAAACATTCAGTACTTC. It codes for CASSRPGQDKNIQYF.

This clone was seen just once. The chain recombines TRBV18 with TRBJ2-7, with D perhaps TRBD1 (5 bases). The V gene lost 3 bases and the J gene lost 4 bases, with 16 bases spanning the gap. Germline lookup yields CDR1 KGHSH and CDR2 LQKENI. The CDR3 length is 15 residues. In DNA, the CDR3 is TGTGCCAGCTCACCCCACGACAGCCAGGGTTACGAGCAGTACTTC. The encoded protein is CASSPHDSQGYEQYF.

The chain employs TRBV6-5 and TRBJ1-6; D gene uncertain. The CDR3 spans 13 residues. Germline lookup yields CDR1 MNHEY and CDR2 SVGAGI. V lost 7 bases, J lost 9 bases, and 13 bases lay in between. The CDR3 sequence is CASTPEEGSPLHF. CDR3 DNA sequence: TGTGCCAGCACCCCCGAGGAAGGTTCACCCCTCCACTTT.

This clone showed up just a few times. V usage is TRBV30 and J usage is TRBJ1-1, with D unresolved. CDR3 length: 15 amino acids. CDR1 GTSNPN and CDR2 SVGIG come from the germline V gene (reference sequence). The V and J ends lost 5 bases and 7 bases respectively, with 23 bases between them. CDR3 sequence reads: CAWGTWKQVYSEAFF. The CDR3 DNA reads TGTGCCTGGGGAACCTGGAAGCAGGTGTATAGTGAAGCTTTCTTT. Filled out from reference TRBV30 and TRBJ1-1, the complete variable domain reads SQTIHQWPATLVQPVGSPLSLECTVEGTSNPNLYWYRQAAGRGLQLLFYSVGIGQISSEVPQNLSASRPQDRQFILSSKKLLLSDSGFYLCAWGTWKQVYSEAFFGQGTRLTVV.

This clone is a singleton in its sample. The CDR3 nucleotides read TGTGCCAGCAGCTATTTTCGCGGCACAGATACGCAGTATTTT. Its translation is CASSYFRGTDTQYF. The chain uses TRBV5-6 and TRBJ2-3, with no clear D. There are 14 residues in the CDR3. Looked up from germline, CDR1 is SGHDT and CDR2 is YYEEEE. Trimming removed 3 bases from V and 1 base from J, with 9 bases in between. The full variable domain, rest sourced from reference TRBV5-6 and TRBJ2-3, is DAGVTQSPTHLIKTRGQQVTLRCSPKSGHDTVSWYQQALGQGPQFIFQYYEEEERQRGNFPDRFSGHQFPNYSSELNVNALLLGDSALYLCASSYFRGTDTQYFGPGTRLTVL.

The DNA of the CDR3 is TGTGCCAGCAGCTTAGCGAAGCCCCCGACTGAAGCTTTCTTT. As protein: CASSLAKPPTEAFF. The V call is TRBV11-3, the J call TRBJ1-1; D uncertain. Between the trimmed V and J ends, which lost 1 base and 5 bases, there was a span of 11 bases. Germline lookup yields CDR1 SGHNT and CDR2 YENEEA. The CDR3 is 14 residues long.

The V call is TRBV4-1, the J call TRBJ2-7; no reliable D call. Germline-derived CDR1 and CDR2 are MGHRA and YSYEKL. Trimming cost V 0 bases and J 1 base, with 10 bases left between them. The CDR3 has 15 residues. The CDR3: CASSQDHVRSYEQYF. The CDR3 DNA follows: TGCGCCAGCAGCCAAGATCATGTCAGATCCTACGAGCAGTACTTC.

The V call is TRBV15, the J call TRBJ1-5; 8 bases map to TRBD1. CDR1 and CDR2 from the germline V gene are LNHNV and YYDKDF (reference sequence). The CDR3 has 17 amino acids. V was clipped by 1 base and J by 3 bases; unmatched bases: 8. Written as DNA, the CDR3 is TGTGCCACCAGCAGAGCTTTAGGGACAGGAGTCAATCAGCCCCAGCATTTT. Translating gives CATSRALGTGVNQPQHF.

This clone was counted only a few times. The chain couples TRBV5-4 to TRBJ2-5; D unresolved. V was pared by 0 bases and J by 0 bases, with 6 bases between. This CDR3 contains 14 residues. Germline V gene data show CDR1 as SGHNT and CDR2 as YYREEE (reference sequence). The CDR3 nucleotides read TGTGCCAGCAGCTTGGATTCGGACCAAGAGACCCAGTACTTC. Protein product: CASSLDSDQETQYF.

This clone was observed once. The chain uses TRBV19 and TRBJ2-3; 9 nucleotides match TRBD1. The CDR3 extends over 16 amino acids. CDR1 and CDR2 (germline): LNHDA, SQIVND (reference sequence). Losses at the gene ends were 3 bases for V and 4 bases for J; bases not matched to a gene: 8. This chain's CDR3 is CASSIPDRGVADTQYF. For the CDR3, the DNA is TGTGCCAGTAGTATCCCGGACAGGGGCGTCGCAGATACGCAGTATTTT.

The chain recombines TRBV6-5 with TRBJ2-1; the match to TRBD2 covers 8 bases. The CDR3 covers 15 residues. V trimming: 6 bases; J trimming: 12 bases; junction bases outside the gene matches: 16. Germline-derived CDR1 and CDR2 are MNHEY and SVGAGI. The CDR3 coding sequence is TGTGCCAGCAGGCTACTACCCCATCTAGCGGGTTCGCAGTTCTTC. Translated, it gives CASRLLPHLAGSQFF.